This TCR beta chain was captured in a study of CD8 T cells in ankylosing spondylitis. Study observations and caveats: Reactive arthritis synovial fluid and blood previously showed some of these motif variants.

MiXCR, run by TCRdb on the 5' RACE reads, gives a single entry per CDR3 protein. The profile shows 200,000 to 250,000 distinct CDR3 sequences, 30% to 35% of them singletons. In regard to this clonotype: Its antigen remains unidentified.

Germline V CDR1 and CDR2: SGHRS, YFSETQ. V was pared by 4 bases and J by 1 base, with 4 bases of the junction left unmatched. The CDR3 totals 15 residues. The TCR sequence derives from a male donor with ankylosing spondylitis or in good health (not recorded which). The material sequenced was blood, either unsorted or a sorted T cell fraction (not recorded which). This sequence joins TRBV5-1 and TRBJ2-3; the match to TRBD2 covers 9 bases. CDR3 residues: CASSPQRGGTDTQYF. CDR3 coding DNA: TGCGCCAGCAGCCCGCAGCGGGGGGGCACAGATACGCAGTATTTT.